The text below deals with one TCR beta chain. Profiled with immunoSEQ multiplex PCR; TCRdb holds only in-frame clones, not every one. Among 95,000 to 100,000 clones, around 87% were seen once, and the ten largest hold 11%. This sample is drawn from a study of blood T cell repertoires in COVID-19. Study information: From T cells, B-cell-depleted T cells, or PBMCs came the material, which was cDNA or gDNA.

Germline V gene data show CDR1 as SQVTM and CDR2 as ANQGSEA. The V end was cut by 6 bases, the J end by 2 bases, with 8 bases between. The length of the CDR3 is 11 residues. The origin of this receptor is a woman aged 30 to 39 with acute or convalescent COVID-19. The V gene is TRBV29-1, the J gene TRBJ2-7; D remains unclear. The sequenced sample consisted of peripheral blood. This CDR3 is CSVATTYEQYF. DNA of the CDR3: TGCAGCGTAGCAACCACCTACGAGCAGTACTTC.